A single T cell receptor beta chain is shown here with its context. Samples each had at least 5 micrograms of total RNA extracted. Through a sample-barcoded 5' primer and a J-beta primer mix, a second PCR was run for roughly 6 to 11 cycles. TCRdb reanalysed the 5' RACE reads using MiXCR and keeps one entry per CDR3 protein. The table records about 1.6 million distinct CDR3 sequences, roughly 32% of them present only once. The data were obtained in a study of blood T cells in healthy people across ages. Trimming removed 5 bases from V and 2 bases from J, with 12 bases in between. Germline assignment: CDR1 SQVTM and CDR2 ANQGSEA. The CDR3 extends over 13 amino acids.

The V and J genes are TRBV29-1 and TRBJ1-1; D possibly corresponds to TRBD1 (5 bases). The sequenced material came from blood. The TCR originated in a woman aged 25-40 years in good health. CDR3 DNA sequence: TGCAGCGTTTCGGGACTCTCCAACACTGAAGCTTTCTTT. This encodes CSVSGLSNTEAFF.